This T cell receptor (beta chain) stems from a study of T cell repertoires in cytomegalovirus infection. About the research overall: Through public TCR beta signatures, both CMV infection and matching HLA type were indicated.

Points on this clonotype: Antigen: not known.

TCRdb ran MiXCR on the reads and lists one entry per CDR3 protein. The data hold about 900,000 distinct CDR3 sequences, with around a third observed a single time. J lost 6 bases, V lost 7 bases, and 9 bases had no gene match. This CDR3 region has 13 residues. Germline V gene lookup returns CDR1 SQVTM and CDR2 ANQGSEA. This clonotype was sampled from a human donor in good health (CMV status not recorded). Some clones in this sample may be carry-over from other donors' samples. The source material was cultured CD8+ T cells from PBMCs, sampled from culture after CMV antigen stimulation. This chain links TRBV29-1 with TRBJ1-1, with 9 bases matching TRBD1. In DNA form, the CDR3 reads TGCAGCGCCGAAGGGGACAGGGTCTCTGAAGCTTTCTTT. It encodes CSAEGDRVSEAFF.